Sequencing of this T cell receptor beta chain was carried out in a study of cytomegalovirus exposure and HLA in healthy donors. General study findings and limits: The authors assumed roughly uniform sequencing depth across donors for presence/absence analyses. Prior analysis indicated that the majority of TCR beta V segments exhibited productivity approximately 87% or approximately 30% of the time. With later analysis, a missense DCLRE1C variant became linked to TCR beta V- and J-gene trimming.

PCR involved 60 Vbeta and 13 Jbeta primers. Sequencing was performed with immunoSEQ multiplex PCR; in TCRdb, only in-frame clones are kept and a portion is missing. The sample records 150,000 to 180,000 clones, roughly 72% being singletons. The CDR3 length is 15 residues. Germline lookup yields CDR1 SGHDT and CDR2 YYEEEE. V shed 1 base and J 5 bases; nucleotides not matched to a gene: 5. This clone has just a few counts. Its target is not known. The clonotype was recovered from a young man in good health and CMV-seronegative. This chain joins TRBV5-6 and TRBJ1-2; 10 nucleotides agree with TRBD1. The specimen sequenced was PBMCs. The CDR3 bases are TGTGCCAGCAGCTTGTCGGGACAGGGGACTTATGGCTACACCTTC. It is translated as CASSLSGQGTYGYTF.